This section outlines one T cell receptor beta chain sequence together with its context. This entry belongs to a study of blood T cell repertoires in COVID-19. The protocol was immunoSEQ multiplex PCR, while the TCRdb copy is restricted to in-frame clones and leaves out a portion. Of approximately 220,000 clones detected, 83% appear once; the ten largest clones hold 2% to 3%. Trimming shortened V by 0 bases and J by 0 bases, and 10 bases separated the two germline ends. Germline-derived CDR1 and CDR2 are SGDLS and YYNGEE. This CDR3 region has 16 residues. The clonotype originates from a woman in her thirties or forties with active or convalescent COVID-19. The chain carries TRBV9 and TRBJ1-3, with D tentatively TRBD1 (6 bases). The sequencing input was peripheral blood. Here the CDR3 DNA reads TGTGCCAGCAGCGTAGTCGGACAGACCTCTGGAAACACCATATATTTT. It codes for CASSVVGQTSGNTIYF. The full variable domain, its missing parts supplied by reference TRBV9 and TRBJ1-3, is DSGVTQTPKHLITATGQRVTLRCSPRSGDLSVYWYQQSLDQGLQFLIQYYNGEERAKGNILERFSAQQFPDLHSELNLSSLELGDSALYFCASSVVGQTSGNTIYFGEGSWLTVV.